This T cell receptor (beta chain) was retrieved from a study of T-cell memory formation after mild COVID-19. The CDR3 spans 13 residues. Germline V gives CDR1 SGHTA, CDR2 FQGTGA. V lost 6 bases to trimming and J lost 1 base, with 9 bases between them. One entry per CDR3 protein, called by TCRdb with MiXCR from the 5' RACE reads. Of about 350,000 distinct CDR3 sequences in the sample, roughly 15% were seen once. This clonotype came up many times. The sample was PBMCs or a T cell subset sorted from them (not recorded which). The chain has TRBV7-3 and TRBJ1-1, with D unclear. This receptor was taken from a man younger than 35 who had mild COVID-19 (a few samples of this study predate the infection). Cell type and time point are not known. The CDR3 bases are TGTGCCAGCAGAATGCAACCGAACACTGAAGCTTTCTTT. Its protein product is CASRMQPNTEAFF. Full variable domain (missing parts from reference TRBV7-3 and TRBJ1-1): GAGVSQTPSNKVTEKGKYVELRCDPISGHTALYWYRQSLGQGPEFLIYFQGTGAADDSGLPNDRFFAVRPEGSVSTLKIQRTERGDSAVYLCASRMQPNTEAFFGQGTRLTVV.